Each of the 15 T cell receptor beta chains below was sequenced from the same sample in a study of blood T cell repertoires in COVID-19. TCRdb's table, derived via immunoSEQ multiplex PCR, lists solely in-frame clones and lacks some. The data hold 70,000 to 80,000 clones, with over 75% observed a single time. Sequencing input: peripheral blood. The source of these receptors is a man in his fifties or sixties with acute or convalescent COVID-19.

V and J are TRBV27 and TRBJ1-4; D remains unclear. CDR1 and CDR2 (germline): MNHEY, SMNVEV (reference sequence). Trimming stripped 10 bases from V and 3 bases from J, with 12 bases between. The CDR3 is 13 amino acids. Here the CDR3 DNA reads TGTGCCACTCCCCCCCAGGCTAATGAAAAACTGTTTTTT. Its translation: CATPPQANEKLFF. The complete variable domain, with remaining parts taken from reference TRBV27 and TRBJ1-4, reads EAQVTQNPRYLITVTGKKLTVTCSQNMNHEYMSWYRQDPGLGLRQIYYSMNVEVTDKGDVPEGYKVSRKEKRNFPLILESPSPNQTSLYFCATPPQANEKLFFGSGTQLSVL.

The chain combines TRBV29-1 with TRBJ2-7, with 7 positions matching TRBD1. CDR1 and CDR2 from the germline V gene are SQVTM and ANQGSEA. CDR3 length equals 13 residues. The V gene end was trimmed by 7 bases and the J gene end by 0 bases; junction bases not matched to a gene: 6. CDR3 DNA: TGCAGCGCCGAGGGACAGAACTCCTACGAGCAGTACTTC. This codes for CSAEGQNSYEQYF.

This sequence joins TRBV27 and TRBJ2-7; TRBD2 is a possible D gene (6 bases). Trimming took off 4 bases at V and 7 bases at J, with 11 bases between the two ends. The length of the CDR3 is 12 residues. Germline V gene sequence: CDR1 MNHEY, CDR2 SMNVEV (reference sequence). The CDR3 DNA follows: TGTGCCAGCAGTTCATCAGGACTAGAGCAGTACTTC. This encodes CASSSSGLEQYF.

The chain is built from TRBV18 and TRBJ1-5; D is ambiguous. V was trimmed by 6 bases and J by 0 bases, leaving 12 bases between them. The CDR3 length is 15 residues. Germline-derived CDR1 and CDR2 are KGHSH and LQKENI. CDR3 bases: TGTGCCAGCTCCCCCGAGGGAAATAGCAATCAGCCCCAGCATTTT. Translating it yields CASSPEGNSNQPQHF.

This chain links TRBV6-5 with TRBJ1-1; tentative D call: TRBD1 (5 bases). Looked up from germline, CDR1 is MNHEY and CDR2 is SVGAGI. V lost 6 bases to trimming and J lost 5 bases, with 10 bases between them. The CDR3 covers 12 residues. The CDR3 sequence: CASRVQGTEAFF. The CDR3 DNA is TGTGCCAGCAGGGTTCAGGGAACTGAAGCTTTCTTT.

This clone was picked up one time. This chain connects TRBV28 to TRBJ2-7; 7 bases are a match to TRBD1. This CDR3 has 15 amino acids. Germline lookup yields CDR1 MDHEN and CDR2 SYDVKM. V gave up 6 bases and J gave up 3 bases; unmatched junction bases: 11. The CDR3 DNA reads as TGTGCCAGCAGCCCTTGGGACAGTAGTTACTACGAGCAGTACTTC. Its protein product is CASSPWDSSYYEQYF.

The chain couples TRBV5-4 to TRBJ2-1; TRBD1 matches 8 bases. The V gene end was trimmed by 4 bases and the J gene end by 2 bases; junction bases not matched to a gene: 8. Germline-derived CDR1 and CDR2 are SGHNT and YYREEE (reference sequence). The CDR3 spans 16 residues. CDR3 residues: CASSITGGQPYNEQFF. CDR3 DNA: TGTGCCAGCAGCATCACAGGGGGTCAGCCCTACAATGAGCAGTTCTTC.

The chain recombines TRBV29-1 with TRBJ2-1, with 8 positions matching TRBD1. The CDR3 runs 15 residues. The V segment lost 0 bases and the J segment 5 bases; nucleotides outside the gene matches: 6. From germline, CDR1 is SQVTM and CDR2 ANQGSEA. Written as DNA, the CDR3 is TGCAGCGTTGAAGAGACAGGGGCCTTTGACAATGAGCAGTTCTTC. It is translated as CSVEETGAFDNEQFF.

CDR3 loop: CASSVAETGSPYEQYF. The CDR3 DNA sequence: TGTGCCAGCAGCGTCGCCGAGACAGGGAGCCCCTACGAGCAGTACTTC. The chain couples TRBV9 to TRBJ2-7; 7 bases are shared with TRBD1. CDR1 is SGDLS, CDR2 YYNGEE, per germline. The CDR3 has 16 amino acids. Trimming took 2 bases from V and 2 from J; bases not matched to a gene: 10. The full variable domain, rest sourced from reference TRBV9 and TRBJ2-7, is DSGVTQTPKHLITATGQRVTLRCSPRSGDLSVYWYQQSLDQGLQFLIQYYNGEERAKGNILERFSAQQFPDLHSELNLSSLELGDSALYFCASSVAETGSPYEQYFGPGTRLTVT.

This clone showed up just once. The V call is TRBV7-3, the J call TRBJ2-1; TRBD2 matches 8 bases. Germline CDR1 SGHTA, CDR2 FQGTGA. V was pared by 4 bases and J by 5 bases, with 7 bases of the junction left unmatched. The CDR3 runs 15 residues. Here the CDR3 reads CASSWSGGLHNEQFF. The CDR3 DNA follows: TGTGCCAGCAGCTGGAGCGGGGGCCTCCACAATGAGCAGTTCTTC.

This clone has just a few counts. V and J are TRBV18 and TRBJ1-5, with D possibly being TRBD1 (5 bases). Germline CDR1 KGHSH, CDR2 LQKENI. The CDR3 has 14 residues. Trimming took 5 bases from V and 5 from J, leaving 13 bases between them. DNA for the CDR3: TGTGCCAGCTCATCCGACAGAGCTTATCAGCCCCAGCATTTT. Its translation: CASSSDRAYQPQHF. The full variable domain, with the rest looked up from reference TRBV18 and TRBJ1-5, is NAGVMQNPRHLVRRRGQEARLRCSPMKGHSHVYWYRQLPEEGLKFMVYLQKENIIDESGMPKERFSAEFPKEGPSILRIQQVVRGDSAAYFCASSSDRAYQPQHFGDGTRLSIL.

The chain has TRBV12-3 or TRBV12-4 and TRBJ2-1; 8 bases line up with TRBD1. Trimming removed 11 bases from V and 3 bases from J; junction bases left unmatched: 6. This CDR3 region has 13 residues. In DNA, the CDR3 is TGTGCCGCGTCCGGGACAGGCTACAATGAGCAGTTCTTC. It translates to CAASGTGYNEQFF.

In DNA, the CDR3 is TGTGCCAGCAGTCAACACGGGTCCTATCAGCCCCAGCATTTT. Amino acids: CASSQHGSYQPQHF. J is TRBJ1-5 and V is TRBV6-5; D gene uncertain. Germline CDR1 and CDR2: MNHEY and SVGAGI. CDR3 length: 14 residues. Trimming shortened V by 5 bases and J by 5 bases, and 13 bases separated the two germline ends.

A few counts support this clone. The chain couples TRBV9 to TRBJ2-1; 12 nucleotides align to TRBD2. The CDR3 length is 15 residues. V was pared by 0 bases and J by 7 bases, with 2 bases of the junction left unmatched. Per germline, CDR1 SGDLS and CDR2 YYNGEE. The CDR3, as DNA: TGTGCCAGCAGCGTAGTGACTAGCGGGAGTAATGAGCAGTTCTTC. It is translated as CASSVVTSGSNEQFF.

The rearrangement links TRBV3-1 (or the pseudogene TRBV3-2) to TRBJ1-1; TRBD1 might be the D (5 bases). The CDR3 runs 15 residues. Trimming stripped 2 bases from V and 2 bases from J, with 12 bases between. Germline CDR1 is LGHDT and CDR2 is YNNKEL (reference sequence). The CDR3 spells CASSQFGGENTEAFF. In DNA form, the CDR3 reads TGTGCCAGCAGCCAATTTGGGGGGGAAAACACTGAAGCTTTCTTT.